The rows below give T cell receptor beta chains drawn from one sample of a study of T cell clonotyping in hematopoietic cell transplantation. Method: immunoSEQ multiplex PCR; TCRdb's copy keeps in-frame clones and lacks some. The repertoire has about 6,000 clones, around four fifths of them found once; the top ten carry over 30%. Sequences were derived from peripheral blood mononuclear cells, sampled 180 days after allogeneic stem cell transplant. The receptors were gathered from a male patient aged 65-79 years who had an allogeneic stem cell transplant from an unrelated donor, so T cells may come from the graft donor. Some clones in this sample may be carry-over from other donors' samples. The CDR3 runs from the conserved cysteine through the conserved F or W. D genes are given only for firm matches. Clone size, where shown, is once, few, many, or a class for clones that have expanded.

J: TRBJ1-2; size: .; V: TRBV7-8; D: TRBD1; CDR3: CASGTGAYGYTF; DNA: TGTGCCAGCGGGACAGGGGCCTATGGCTACACCTTC
J: TRBJ2-1; size: few; V: TRBV15; D: .; CDR3: CATSRDHGGPINEQFF; DNA: TGTGCCACCAGCAGAGATCACGGAGGGCCGATCAATGAGCAGTTCTTC
J: TRBJ2-2; size: .; V: TRBV6-1; D: .; CDR3: CASEDTSRYGELFF; DNA: TGTGCCAGCGAGGACACCTCAAGATACGGGGAGCTGTTTTTT
J: TRBJ2-7; size: .; V: TRBV6-5; D: .; CDR3: CASKPRQTLSYEQYF; DNA: TGTGCCAGCAAACCTAGACAGACACTCTCCTACGAGCAGTACTTC
J: TRBJ2-2; size: .; V: TRBV11-2; D: .; CDR3: CASSLVSYGGRATGELFF; DNA: TGTGCCAGCAGCTTAGTAAGCTACGGGGGGCGAGCCACCGGGGAGCTGTTTTTT
J: TRBJ2-3; size: .; V: TRBV10-3; D: .; CDR3: CAIRGERESTDTQYF; DNA: TGTGCCATCAGGGGGGAACGGGAGAGCACAGATACGCAGTATTTT
J: TRBJ2-3; size: .; V: TRBV4-1; D: .; CDR3: CASSQEPGSTDTQYF; DNA: TGCGCCAGCAGCCAAGAGCCGGGTAGCACAGATACGCAGTATTTT
J: TRBJ2-7; size: .; V: TRBV27; D: TRBD2; CDR3: CASSTSGSVEQYF; DNA: TGTGCCAGCAGTACTAGCGGGAGTGTGGAGCAGTACTTC
J: TRBJ2-1; size: medium-sized; V: TRBV19; D: .; CDR3: CASSILGGDEQFF; DNA: TGTGCCAGTAGTATCTTGGGAGGCGATGAGCAGTTCTTC
J: TRBJ1-2; size: .; V: TRBV10-2; D: .; CDR3: CASSEGYGYTF; DNA: TGCGCCAGCAGCGAAGGGTATGGCTACACCTTC
J: TRBJ2-3; size: .; V: TRBV5-6; D: .; CDR3: CASSPLALEGGGITDTQYF; DNA: TGTGCCAGCAGCCCACTAGCCTTGGAGGGGGGAGGGATCACAGATACGCAGTATTTT
J: TRBJ1-5; size: .; V: TRBV27; D: TRBD1; CDR3: CASSTTGGNQPQHF; DNA: TGTGCCAGCAGTACCACAGGGGGCAATCAGCCCCAGCATTTT
J: TRBJ2-1; size: .; V: TRBV10-3; D: .; CDR3: CAISADKYNEQFF; DNA: TGTGCCATCAGTGCGGACAAGTACAATGAGCAGTTCTTC
J: TRBJ1-2; size: .; V: TRBV6-1; D: .; CDR3: CASSESIGQGKINVGYTF; DNA: TGTGCCAGCAGTGAATCGATTGGGCAGGGGAAGATCAACGTTGGCTACACCTTC
J: TRBJ1-5; size: .; V: TRBV7-2; D: TRBD1; CDR3: CATGQGAHQPQHF; DNA: TGTGCCACCGGACAGGGGGCCCATCAGCCCCAGCATTTT
J: TRBJ1-1; size: .; V: TRBV15; D: .; CDR3: CATSRDLMNTEAFF; DNA: TGTGCCACCAGCAGAGATCTTATGAACACTGAAGCTTTCTTT
J: TRBJ2-5; size: .; V: TRBV5-4; D: TRBD2; CDR3: CASSPKTSGETQYF; DNA: TGTGCCAGCAGCCCGAAGACTAGCGGGGAGACCCAGTACTTC
J: TRBJ1-4; size: .; V: TRBV7-9; D: .; CDR3: CASSDPPNEKLFF; DNA: TGTGCCAGCAGCGACCCCCCGAATGAAAAACTGTTTTTT
J: TRBJ2-7; size: .; V: TRBV28; D: TRBD1; CDR3: CASSLRGYYRGDYEQYF; DNA: TGTGCCAGCAGTCTTCGGGGCTATTACAGGGGGGACTACGAGCAGTACTTC
J: TRBJ1-4; size: .; V: TRBV4-1; D: .; CDR3: CASSQAYEKLFF; DNA: TGCGCCAGCAGCCAAGCTTATGAAAAACTGTTTTTT
J: TRBJ2-2; size: .; V: TRBV30; D: .; CDR3: CAWSDEVSNTGELFF; DNA: TGTGCCTGGAGTGATGAAGTATCGAACACCGGGGAGCTGTTTTTT
J: TRBJ2-2; size: .; V: TRBV10-3; D: .; CDR3: CAISEIGELFF; DNA: TGTGCCATCAGTGAGATTGGGGAGCTGTTTTTT
J: TRBJ2-7; size: once; V: TRBV7-2; D: .; CDR3: CASSSNRANYEQYF; DNA: TGTGCCAGCAGCTCCAACCGGGCGAACTACGAGCAGTACTTC
J: TRBJ1-3; size: .; V: TRBV11-1; D: .; CDR3: CASSLGDTIYF; DNA: TGTGCCAGCAGCTTGGGAGACACCATATATTTT
J: TRBJ1-2; size: .; V: TRBV6-5; D: TRBD1; CDR3: CASSPGQGAWGYTF; DNA: TGTGCCAGCAGTCCGGGACAGGGGGCTTGGGGCTACACCTTC
J: TRBJ2-2; size: .; V: TRBV7-2; D: .; CDR3: CASKGLGNTGELFF; DNA: TGTGCCAGCAAGGGGCTAGGGAACACCGGGGAGCTGTTTTTT
J: TRBJ2-3; size: few; V: TRBV27; D: .; CDR3: CASSLSGFTDTQYF; DNA: TGTGCCAGCAGTTTATCAGGGTTCACAGATACGCAGTATTTT
J: TRBJ1-5; size: .; V: TRBV9; D: TRBD1; CDR3: CASSPDRGQPQHF; DNA: TGTGCCAGCAGCCCCGACAGGGGGCAGCCCCAGCATTTT
J: TRBJ2-1; size: .; V: TRBV6-4; D: TRBD2; CDR3: CASSVRTSGMGEQFF; DNA: TGTGCCAGCAGTGTACGGACTAGCGGGATGGGTGAGCAGTTCTTC
J: TRBJ1-1; size: .; V: TRBV19; D: .; CDR3: CASRRGSLNTEAFF; DNA: TGTGCCAGTCGACGAGGGAGCTTGAACACTGAAGCTTTCTTT
J: TRBJ2-4; size: few; V: TRBV14; D: TRBD1; CDR3: CASSGRDSHIQYF; DNA: TGTGCCAGCAGCGGACGGGACAGCCACATTCAGTACTTC
J: TRBJ2-3; size: once; V: TRBV28; D: .; CDR3: CATGRGSADTQYF; DNA: TGTGCCACTGGTAGGGGTAGCGCAGATACGCAGTATTTT
J: TRBJ2-7; size: once; V: TRBV9; D: TRBD2; CDR3: CASSRFASGTYEQYF; DNA: TGTGCCAGCAGCCGCTTTGCTAGCGGAACCTACGAGCAGTACTTC
J: TRBJ2-5; size: .; V: TRBV28; D: TRBD2; CDR3: CASSLPGTRGETQYF; DNA: TGTGCCAGCAGTTTACCCGGGACTAGAGGAGAGACCCAGTACTTC
J: TRBJ2-1; size: .; V: TRBV28; D: TRBD2; CDR3: CASRSSGDNNEQFF; DNA: TGTGCCAGCAGATCTAGCGGGGACAACAATGAGCAGTTCTTC
J: TRBJ2-7; size: .; V: TRBV28; D: TRBD2; CDR3: CASSLAGRDEQYF; DNA: TGTGCCAGCAGTTTGGCAGGGAGGGACGAGCAGTACTTC
J: TRBJ2-1; size: .; V: TRBV5-1; D: .; CDR3: CASSSRLVGPEQFF; DNA: TGCGCCAGCAGCTCCAGACTAGTAGGGCCTGAGCAGTTCTTC
J: TRBJ2-1; size: .; V: TRBV11-2; D: TRBD2; CDR3: CASSSVAGPNNEQFF; DNA: TGTGCCAGCAGCTCCGTAGCGGGCCCCAACAATGAGCAGTTCTTC
J: TRBJ1-4; size: .; V: TRBV11-2; D: TRBD1; CDR3: CASSSGTGKVATNEKLFF; DNA: TGTGCCAGCAGCTCCGGGACAGGGAAAGTTGCAACTAATGAAAAACTGTTTTTT
J: TRBJ2-7; size: .; V: TRBV30; D: .; CDR3: CAWSGSAGPLIDEQYF; DNA: TGTGCCTGGAGTGGAAGCGCAGGCCCCCTGATCGACGAGCAGTACTTC
J: TRBJ2-1; size: .; V: TRBV25-1; D: .; CDR3: CASSSLRRNEQFF; DNA: TGTGCCAGCAGTAGCTTGCGACGGAATGAGCAGTTCTTC
J: TRBJ2-1; size: .; V: TRBV29-1; D: .; CDR3: CSVSIRDYNEQFF; DNA: TGCAGCGTGTCGATCCGGGATTACAATGAGCAGTTCTTC
J: TRBJ1-3; size: .; V: TRBV6-5; D: .; CDR3: CASRGAGSSGNTIYF; DNA: TGTGCCAGCAGAGGCGCCGGGTCCTCTGGAAACACCATATATTTT
J: TRBJ2-3; size: medium-sized; V: TRBV4-3; D: TRBD2; CDR3: CASSQDPGLAGGWSDTQYF; DNA: TGCGCCAGCAGCCAAGACCCGGGACTAGCGGGAGGATGGTCAGATACGCAGTATTTT
J: TRBJ2-1; size: .; V: TRBV27; D: .; CDR3: CASNTKRANNEQFF; DNA: TGTGCCAGCAACACTAAGCGGGCGAACAATGAGCAGTTCTTC
J: TRBJ2-6; size: .; V: TRBV10-2; D: .; CDR3: CASSAVSGANVLTF; DNA: TGCGCCAGCAGTGCGGTTAGTGGGGCCAACGTCCTGACTTTC
J: TRBJ1-1; size: .; V: TRBV29-1; D: TRBD1; CDR3: CSVYRGRELGTEAFF; DNA: TGCAGCGTATACAGGGGGCGCGAATTGGGCACTGAAGCTTTCTTT
J: TRBJ1-1; size: once; V: TRBV20-1; D: .; CDR3: CSARFVTEAFF; DNA: TGCAGTGCTAGATTTGTCACTGAAGCTTTCTTT